These T cell receptor beta chains were read from a single sample in a study of blood T cell repertoires in COVID-19. Data came from immunoSEQ multiplex PCR; TCRdb stores just in-frame clones and leaves some out. The table has about 110,000 clones, about 80% seen once. Sequencing was done on a sample of peripheral blood. The source is a woman aged 45-65 years with acute or convalescent COVID-19. CDR3s include the opening cysteine and the closing phenylalanine or tryptophan. Fields, in order: V gene, J gene, clone size, D gene, CDR3 DNA, CDR3 protein. The D gene is left open where the match is weak. Where a row states a size, it is once, few, many or the class of an expanded clone; other rows omit it.

>TRBV19|TRBJ2-7|-|-
TGTGCCAGTAGTATGGCGGGCTCCTACGAGCAGTACTTC
CASSMAGSYEQYF
>TRBV10-3|TRBJ2-7|-|TRBD2
TGTGCCATCAGTGAGCCGGGGCGGGGGTTTTCGGGGGAGCAGTACTTC
CAISEPGRGFSGEQYF
>TRBV25-1|TRBJ2-1|-|TRBD2
TGTGCCAGCAGTCAGGCGGGGGGCAATGAGCAGTTCTTC
CASSQAGGNEQFF
>TRBV4-2|TRBJ2-7|-|TRBD1
TGTGCCAGCAGCCACCGGACAGGGGACTACGAGCAGTACTTC
CASSHRTGDYEQYF
>TRBV2|TRBJ1-1|-|-
TGTGCCAGCCAGGGCGTAGGTGGCACTGAAGCTTTCTTT
CASQGVGGTEAFF
>TRBV12-3/TRBV12-4|TRBJ1-1|-|-
TGTGCCAGCAGCCCTGAGGCTGCATCAAGAACTTTCTTT
CASSPEAASRTFF
>TRBV5-1|TRBJ2-1|-|TRBD2
TGCGCCAGCAGCCCCAGAGTGGGGGGGTCATCCAATGAGCAGTTCTTC
CASSPRVGGSSNEQFF
>TRBV2|TRBJ2-7|few|-
TGTGCCAGCCGGCGCGCGACGGGTAACTACGAGCAGTACTTC
CASRRATGNYEQYF
>TRBV5-4|TRBJ1-1|-|TRBD1
TGTGCCAGCAGCTTGGCCGGGACAGGGGGCACTGAAGCTTTCTTT
CASSLAGTGGTEAFF
>TRBV6-4|TRBJ2-3|-|-
TGTGCCAGCAGTGTGGAGGGGGGGAGCACAGATACGCAGTATTTT
CASSVEGGSTDTQYF
>TRBV10-2|TRBJ1-1|-|-
TGCGCCAGTAAACAGGGGAACACTGAAGCTTTCTTT
CASKQGNTEAFF
>TRBV2|TRBJ1-1|-|-
TGTGCCAGCAACCGGGAGAGGGAGGTCCCTGAAGCTTTCTTT
CASNREREVPEAFF
>TRBV27|TRBJ2-3|-|-
TGTGCCAGCAGTTTCCGCTCCACAGGGCTTGGGGGCACAGATACGCAGTATTTT
CASSFRSTGLGGTDTQYF
>TRBV30|TRBJ1-2|-|TRBD1
TGTGCCTGGAGTACAGGGGAGTATGGCTACACCTTC
CAWSTGEYGYTF
>TRBV4-1|TRBJ1-1|-|-
TGCGCCAGCAGCCTCTCCCCAGGTGTGAACACTGAAGCTTTCTTT
CASSLSPGVNTEAFF
>TRBV14|TRBJ1-1|-|-
TGTGCCAGCAGCAGGATGGGGGGGAACACTGAAGCTTTCTTT
CASSRMGGNTEAFF
>TRBV2|TRBJ2-1|-|-
TGTGCCAGCAGCCCCGGGACAATAGGCGGTAAGCAGTTCTTC
CASSPGTIGGKQFF
>TRBV6-5|TRBJ1-5|-|-
TGTGCCAGCAGGGGGGAGGCCCGCGGGCCCCAGCATTTT
CASRGEARGPQHF
>TRBV6-6|TRBJ2-7|-|TRBD2
TGTGCCAGCAGCTTCAGCGGGGGTGGCTACGAGCAGTACTTC
CASSFSGGGYEQYF
>TRBV4-2|TRBJ1-6|-|TRBD1
TGTGCCAGCAGCCAAGGACTTGGGACAGGGGGCGATAATTCACCCCTCCACTTT
CASSQGLGTGGDNSPLHF
>TRBV6-5|TRBJ2-7|-|-
TGTGCCAGCAGTTACTCAGGGGGTATTGAGCAGTACTTC
CASSYSGGIEQYF
>TRBV11-2|TRBJ1-5|-|-
TGTGCCAGCAGCCCGGGAAGGGCCTATCAGCCCCAGCATTTT
CASSPGRAYQPQHF
>TRBV7-8|TRBJ2-5|-|TRBD1
TGTGCCAGCAGCCCTATACAGGGGATAAAGACCCAGTACTTC
CASSPIQGIKTQYF
>TRBV30|TRBJ1-2|-|TRBD1
TGTGCCTGGAGCCACGGACAGGGAGGTGGCTACACCTTC
CAWSHGQGGGYTF
>TRBV14|TRBJ1-1|-|-
TGTGCCAGCAGCCAAGATTGGGGGCGGTTGTTGAACACTGAAGCTTTCTTT
CASSQDWGRLLNTEAFF
>TRBV19|TRBJ2-1|-|TRBD2
TGTGCCAGTAGTGGAGCGGGGGGTAGCTCCTACAATGAGCAGTTCTTC
CASSGAGGSSYNEQFF
>TRBV3-1/TRBV3-2|TRBJ1-5|-|-
TGTGCCAGCAGCCAAGATTTTTCGGGAAAACAGCCCCAGCATTTT
CASSQDFSGKQPQHF
>TRBV19|TRBJ1-5|-|TRBD1
TGTGCCAGTAGTCAAACCGGGACAGTTAATAGCAATCAGCCCCAGCATTTT
CASSQTGTVNSNQPQHF
>TRBV5-1|TRBJ2-5|-|TRBD1
TGCGCCAGCAGCCTACAGGGGGCGAGGGAGACCCAGTACTTC
CASSLQGARETQYF
>TRBV21-1|TRBJ1-4|-|-
TGTGCCAGCAGCAAAAAACTGGGACAGGGGAATGAAAAACTGTTTTTT
CASSKKLGQGNEKLFF
>TRBV19|TRBJ1-3|-|-
TGTGCCAGTAGCCCAGGGGGAAACACCATATATTTT
CASSPGGNTIYF
>TRBV19|TRBJ1-5|-|-
TGTGCCAGTACCAAGGAGTACAGGGCTTTTTGGCAGCCCCAGCATTTT
CASTKEYRAFWQPQHF
>TRBV6-5|TRBJ1-5|-|-
TGTGCCAGCAGCAGGGGTGATCAGCCCCAGCATTTT
CASSRGDQPQHF
>TRBV15|TRBJ2-7|-|TRBD1
TGTGCCACCAGCGCCGCGGACAGGGGGTCCTACGAGCAGTACTTC
CATSAADRGSYEQYF
>TRBV2|TRBJ2-1|-|-
TGTGCCAGCAGTGAAGAGCACAATGAGCAGTTCTTC
CASSEEHNEQFF
>TRBV5-1|TRBJ2-1|-|-
TGCGCCAGCAGCTTGGCGACAGACTACAATGAGCAGTTCTTC
CASSLATDYNEQFF
>TRBV7-3|TRBJ2-1|-|-
TGTGCCAGCAGCTCTGGACCGGGGCGGGATCCGGATGAGCAGTTCTTC
CASSSGPGRDPDEQFF
>TRBV4-1|TRBJ2-7|-|-
TGCGCCAGCAGCCAAGATGAGGGAAGCTCCTACGAGCAGTACTTC
CASSQDEGSSYEQYF
>TRBV2|TRBJ1-4|-|-
TGTGCCAGCGGCCCAGTCGAAAAACTGTTTTTT
CASGPVEKLFF
>TRBV9|TRBJ2-1|once|TRBD2
TGTGCCAGCAGCGGACCCGGGACTAGCGTGCATGAGCAGTTCTTC
CASSGPGTSVHEQFF
>TRBV24-1|TRBJ2-3|-|TRBD1
TGTGCCACCAGTGATTTGGGGACAGGGGGAAATACGCAGTATTTT
CATSDLGTGGNTQYF
>TRBV10-1|TRBJ2-7|-|-
TGCGCCAGCAGCTTAACAGGGACGAGCGAGCAGTACTTC
CASSLTGTSEQYF
>TRBV30|TRBJ1-1|once|-
TGTGCCTGGAAGCCTAACAGTGTTTCTTGGGAAGCTTTCTTT
CAWKPNSVSWEAFF
>TRBV11-2|TRBJ1-2|-|TRBD1
TGTGCCAGCAGCTCCACTGACAGGGGCGGGGGCTACACCTTC
CASSSTDRGGGYTF
>TRBV9|TRBJ1-5|-|-
TGTGCCAGCAGCAAGGTCGGGAATCAGCCCCAGCATTTT
CASSKVGNQPQHF
>TRBV10-3|TRBJ2-2|-|-
TGTGCCATCAGTGAAGGGAAAGGGGTCACCGGGGAGCTGTTTTTT
CAISEGKGVTGELFF
>TRBV7-3|TRBJ2-3|-|-
TGTGCCAGCAGCTTAAACGCTATAACCACAGATACGCAGTATTTT
CASSLNAITTDTQYF
>TRBV28|TRBJ1-4|-|-
TGTGCCAGCAGTTTGACAGCTACTAATGAAAAACTGTTTTTT
CASSLTATNEKLFF
>TRBV5-4|TRBJ2-1|-|TRBD2
TGTGCCAGCAGCTTGGAGCTAGCGGGGGGCATTGATGAGCAGTTCTTC
CASSLELAGGIDEQFF
>TRBV19|TRBJ1-2|-|TRBD1
TGTGCCAGTCGACAGGGCTATGGCTACACCTTC
CASRQGYGYTF
>TRBV18|TRBJ2-2|once|-
TGTGCCAGCTCAGAGTTGCAGGCGAACACCGGGGAGCTGTTTTTT
CASSELQANTGELFF